One and the same sample provided the 16 T cell receptor beta chains below, sequenced in a study of identical twins. Each CDR3 protein gets one entry after TCRdb re-called the 5' RACE reads with MiXCR. The sample carries approximately 630,000 distinct CDR3 sequences, about 7% recorded once. The same sample was also used in a study of yellow fever vaccine responses in identical twins.

Sequencing used PBMCs. Receptors were obtained from a woman younger than 35 in good health.

The genes are TRBV20-1 and TRBJ2-7, with 10 bases identical to TRBD2. Germline CDR1 reads DFQATT; CDR2 reads SNEGSKA (reference sequence). Germline trimming cut 1 base from V and 1 base from J; bases unmatched to any gene: 7. CDR3 length: 16 residues. CDR3 protein: CSARGVAGGSSYEQYV. As DNA, the CDR3 is TGCAGTGCTAGAGGTGTAGCGGGGGGATCGTCCTACGAGCAGTACGTC.

Only a few counts were recorded for this clonotype. This chain joins TRBV10-3 and TRBJ2-7; 8 positions agree with TRBD1. Germline values: CDR1 ENHRY, CDR2 SYGVKD. This CDR3 spans 14 amino acids. Trimming at V came to 1 base and at J to 3 bases, leaving 2 bases not matched to a gene. CDR3 amino acids: CAISEFGTGYEQYF. In DNA form, the CDR3 reads TGTGCCATCAGTGAGTTTGGGACAGGCTACGAGCAGTACTTC.

The V call is TRBV10-3, the J call TRBJ1-6; D not resolved. The V gene's germline CDR1 is ENHRY and CDR2 SYGVKD. CDR3 length: 14 amino acids. Trimming left V 3 bases short and J 10 bases short, with 13 bases between. The CDR3 DNA reads TGTGCCATCAGTGACCTAGAACTGTCCTCACCCCTCCACTTT. Translated: CAISDLELSSPLHF.

The chain has TRBV29-1 and TRBJ1-1; D remains ambiguous. The CDR3 totals 18 residues. V was pared by 5 bases and J by 9 bases, with 34 bases between. Germline-derived CDR1 and CDR2 are SQVTM and ANQGSEA. This CDR3 reads CSVLTWITTGYTEPKAFF. The CDR3 DNA reads as TGCAGCGTTCTTACCTGGATAACGACGGGTTACACTGAGCCTAAAGCTTTCTTT.

This rearrangement joins TRBV6-1 to TRBJ1-1; 9 positions agree with TRBD1. The CDR3 consists of 17 residues. Germline loops: CDR1 MNHNS, CDR2 SASEGT. V lost 5 bases and J lost 0; bases outside the gene matches: 10. The CDR3 sequence is CASSSPGQGSMNTEAFF. CDR3 in DNA: TGTGCCAGCAGTAGCCCCGGACAGGGGAGTATGAACACTGAAGCTTTCTTT.

This clonotype occurred many times. No conserved phenylalanine or tryptophan ends this CDR3, so it is likely a read error. The chain joins TRBV9 to TRBJ1-6, with D possibly TRBD1 on 6 matching bases. Germline CDR1 SGDLS, CDR2 YYNGEE. Trimming took off 4 bases at V and 6 bases at J, with 11 bases between the two ends. The CDR3 has 14 amino acids. The CDR3 sequence is CASSTGSVNSPLHL. The CDR3 nucleotides read TGTGCCAGCAGCACAGGGTCGGTTAATTCACCCCTCCACCTT.

This clonotype was recorded a few times. The V call is TRBV28, the J call TRBJ2-7; 11 nucleotides line up with TRBD2. The CDR3 spans 17 residues. J gave up 2 bases and V 4 bases, and 10 bases lay outside the gene matches. Germline V gene sequence: CDR1 MDHEN, CDR2 SYDVKM. The CDR3 coding sequence is TGTGCCAGCAGTTCCGTAGCGGGAGGGCCGGGACCCTACGAGCAGTACTTC. It encodes CASSSVAGGPGPYEQYF.

This clonotype was counted many times. This sequence joins TRBV6-1 and TRBJ1-1; D gene uncertain. The CDR3 is made up of 14 amino acids. Germline values: CDR1 MNHNS, CDR2 SASEGT. The ends were cut back, 5 bases at V and 1 base at J, with 11 bases in the middle. The CDR3: CASSPRLGNTEAFF. The CDR3 DNA is TGTGCCAGCAGTCCGAGGTTGGGGAACACTGAAGCTTTCTTT.

This chain links TRBV15 with TRBJ2-5; no definite D call. Deletions cut 0 bases from V and 5 bases from J, with 10 bases between. Germline loops: CDR1 LNHNV, CDR2 YYDKDF (reference sequence). This CDR3 is built from 14 residues. CDR3 protein: CATSRDAGPETQYF. In DNA, the CDR3 is TGTGCCACCAGCAGAGATGCAGGTCCGGAGACCCAGTACTTC.

Only a few counts were recorded for this clonotype. The chain employs TRBV6-5 and TRBJ2-1, with TRBD2 as a possible D gene (6 bases). The CDR3 has 16 amino acids. Per germline, CDR1 MNHEY and CDR2 SVGAGI. Trimming left V 0 bases short and J 3 bases short, with 12 bases between. The CDR3 DNA follows: TGTGCCAGCAGTTACTCAGCGGGTCCGGACTACAATGAGCAGTTCTTC. Its translation: CASSYSAGPDYNEQFF.

The chain uses TRBV2 and TRBJ2-1, with 12 bases aligning to TRBD2. V lost 10 bases to trimming and J lost 5 bases; unmatched junction nucleotides: 9. The CDR3 totals 15 residues. Germline values: CDR1 SNHLY, CDR2 FYNNEI. The CDR3 sequence is CANQRGLAGNNEQFF. CDR3 nucleotide sequence: TGTGCCAACCAGAGGGGACTAGCGGGCAACAATGAGCAGTTCTTC.

In its sample, this clonotype was seen many times. One end of the junction is discordant with germline, which a read error may explain. V gene TRBV10-3 combines with J gene TRBJ2-1; TRBD2 matches 14 bases. This CDR3 region has 19 residues. Germline CDR1 and CDR2: ENHRY and SYGVKD. Here the CDR3 DNA reads TGTGCCATCAGTCAGTCCGGGACTAGCGGGAGTGAGTCCTACAATGAGCAGTTCTTC. It specifies CAISQSGTSGSESYNEQFF.

This clonotype occurred a few times. The chain recombines TRBV4-1 with TRBJ2-1, with a tentative D call TRBD2 (5 bases). V lost 1 base, J lost 0 bases, and 16 bases lay in between. There are 18 residues in the CDR3. Germline lookup yields CDR1 MGHRA and CDR2 YSYEKL. The CDR3 DNA is TGCGCCAGCAGCCAAGGCGGGCGGGCTTTAAGCTCCTACAATGAGCAGTTCTTC. Protein sequence: CASSQGGRALSSYNEQFF.

J is TRBJ1-1 and V is TRBV5-1, with a possible D match to TRBD1 (5 bases). Trimming removed 1 base at V and 7 bases at J, with 11 bases between. Germline loops: CDR1 SGHRS, CDR2 YFSETQ. The CDR3 runs to 13 residues. CDR3 amino acids: CASSLRVGDEAFF. Here the CDR3 DNA reads TGCGCCAGCAGCTTGCGGGTGGGGGATGAAGCTTTCTTT.

Ten or more counts support this clonotype. The gene calls are TRBV5-1 and TRBJ2-3, with D possibly being TRBD1 (5 bases). Between the trimmed V and J ends, which lost 0 bases and 0 bases, there was a span of 8 bases. Germline V gives CDR1 SGHRS, CDR2 YFSETQ. The CDR3 covers 15 residues. The CDR3 region has the DNA TGCGCCAGCAGCTTGGAGGGGCAGAGCACAGATACGCAGTATTTT. Its protein product is CASSLEGQSTDTQYF.

This clonotype has at least ten counts. CDR3 bases: TGTGCCAGCAGTTCAGGACGGCGAGAGACCCAGTACTTC. Encoded protein: CASSSGRRETQYF. This rearrangement joins TRBV12-3 or TRBV12-4 to TRBJ2-5; no clear D gene. The CDR3 contains 13 residues. The ends were cut back, 4 bases at V and 4 bases at J, with 10 bases in the middle.